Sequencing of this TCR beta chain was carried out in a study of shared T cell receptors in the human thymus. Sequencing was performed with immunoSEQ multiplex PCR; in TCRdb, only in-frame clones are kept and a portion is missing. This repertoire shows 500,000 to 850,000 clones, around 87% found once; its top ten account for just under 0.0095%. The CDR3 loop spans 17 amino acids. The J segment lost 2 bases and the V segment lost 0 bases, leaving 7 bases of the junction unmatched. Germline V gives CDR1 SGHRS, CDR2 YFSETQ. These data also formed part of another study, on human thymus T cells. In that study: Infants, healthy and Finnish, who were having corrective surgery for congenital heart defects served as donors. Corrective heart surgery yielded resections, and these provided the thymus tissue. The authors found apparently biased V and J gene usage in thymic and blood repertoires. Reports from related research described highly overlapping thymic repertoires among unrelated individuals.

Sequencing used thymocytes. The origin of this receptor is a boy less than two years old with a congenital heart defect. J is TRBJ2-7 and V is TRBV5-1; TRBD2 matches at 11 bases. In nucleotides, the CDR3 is TGCGCCAGCAGCTTGGCGCTAACTAGCGGGAGAGCCTACGAGCAGTACTTC. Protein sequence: CASSLALTSGRAYEQYF. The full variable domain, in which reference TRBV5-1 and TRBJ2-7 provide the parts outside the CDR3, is KAGVTQTPRYLIKTRGQQVTLSCSPISGHRSVSWYQQTPGQGLQFLFEYFSETQRNKGNFPGRFSGRQFSNSRSEMNVSTLELGDSALYLCASSLALTSGRAYEQYFGPGTRLTVT.